The T cell receptor (beta chain) described here comes from a study of T cell repertoires in cytomegalovirus infection. Study-wide context: CMV epitopes used comprised recently identified HLA-C-restricted ones and well-studied HLA-B-restricted ones. The study's findings and limits: Public TCR beta family frequency separated CMV-and-HLA carriers, including in an independent cohort. Within the response measured ex vivo, HLA-C-restricted CMV-specific TCR beta clonotypes were dominant.

Only a few counts were recorded for this clonotype. Its antigen is currently unknown. CDR1 is MNHNS and CDR2 is SASEGT in the germline V gene. Between the trimmed V and J ends, which lost 0 bases and 0 bases, there was a span of 13 bases. This CDR3 has 17 residues. TCRdb recomputed calls from the reads with MiXCR, one row per CDR3 protein. The repertoire includes 700,000 to 950,000 distinct CDR3 sequences, 32% of them detected once, and 12% sits in the top ten. The V call is TRBV6-1, the J call TRBJ2-3; D is uncertain. Sequenced material: cultured CD8+ T cells from PBMCs, taken from culture after CMV antigen stimulation. The TCR sequence derives from a human donor in good health (CMV status not recorded). Some clones in this sample may be carry-over from other donors' samples. CDR3 sequence (DNA): TGTGCCAGCAGTGAAGCCGACACCCTCTCTAGCACAGATACGCAGTATTTT. Protein product: CASSEADTLSSTDTQYF.